This TCR beta chain was identified in a study of human T cells and chemical hapten exposure. As for the study in general: Patients got weekly scalp diphenylcyclopropenone doses over the roughly 24-week study. Chiefly female patients presented with alopecia areata, totalis or universalis.

TCRdb reprocessed the RACE reads via MiXCR and lists one record per CDR3 protein. This table has about 84,000 distinct CDR3 sequences, more than 9% appearing once. Time point: patch test 2, 6 weeks after DPC sensitization. Sample treatment: therapeutic diphenylcyclopropenone sensitization with weekly scalp DPC. The J segment lost 9 bases and the V segment lost 0 bases, leaving 11 bases of the junction unmatched. Looked up from germline, CDR1 is DFQATT and CDR2 is SNEGSKA (reference sequence). This CDR3 region has 15 residues. This receptor was obtained from a woman aged 45-65 years with alopecia areata. Some clones in this sample may be carry-over from other donors' samples. The gene calls are TRBV20-1 and TRBJ2-1; 7 nucleotides match TRBD1. Sequencing was performed on whole blood, taken in connection with sensitization to the hapten diphenylcyclopropenone (DPC). The CDR3: CSARDRDRALGEQFF. CDR3 sequence (DNA): TGCAGTGCTAGAGATCGAGACAGGGCCTTAGGTGAGCAGTTCTTC.